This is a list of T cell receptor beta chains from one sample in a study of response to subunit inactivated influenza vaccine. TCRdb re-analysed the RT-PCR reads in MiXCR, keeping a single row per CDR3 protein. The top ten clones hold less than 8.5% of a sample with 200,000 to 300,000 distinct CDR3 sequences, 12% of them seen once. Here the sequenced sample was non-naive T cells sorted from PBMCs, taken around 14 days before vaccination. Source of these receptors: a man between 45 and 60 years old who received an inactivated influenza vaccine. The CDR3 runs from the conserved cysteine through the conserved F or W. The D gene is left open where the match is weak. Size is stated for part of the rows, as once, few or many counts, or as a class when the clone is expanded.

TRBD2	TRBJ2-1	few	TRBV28	TGTGCCAGCAGTTTTTCCCCGTTTTCCGGGAGGAACAATGAGCAGTTCTTC	CASSFSPFSGRNNEQFF
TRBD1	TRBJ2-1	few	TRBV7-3	TGTGCCAGCAGCTTAGACAGGGGACCTTACAATGAGCAGTTCTTC	CASSLDRGPYNEQFF
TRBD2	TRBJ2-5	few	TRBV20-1	TGCAGTGCTGGGGCTGAGCGGGAGGGCCGTGAGACCCAGTACTTC	CSAGAEREGRETQYF
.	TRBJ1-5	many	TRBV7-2	TGTGCCAGCAGGACCGGGCAAGGGGGGCCCCAGCATTTT	CASRTGQGGPQHF
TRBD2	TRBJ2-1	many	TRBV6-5	TGTGCCAGCAGTTATCGTCGGAAGCGGGGGAGCTCCTACAATGAGCAGTTCTTC	CASSYRRKRGSSYNEQFF
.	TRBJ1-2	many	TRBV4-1	TGCGCCAGCAGCCCGGGACAAGATAACTATGGCTACACCTTC	CASSPGQDNYGYTF
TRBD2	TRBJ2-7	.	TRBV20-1	TGCAGTGCTCGGACTAGCGGGAGTTACGAGCAGTACTTC	CSARTSGSYEQYF
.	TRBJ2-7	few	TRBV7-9	TGTGCCAGCAGCTCCCCCTTGGGGGTCTCCTACGAGCAGTACTTC	CASSSPLGVSYEQYF
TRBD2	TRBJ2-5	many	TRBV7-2	TGTGCCAGCAGCTTAGTCGCGGGGGGGAGAGAGACCCAGTACTTC	CASSLVAGGRETQYF
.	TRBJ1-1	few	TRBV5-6	TGTGCCAGCAGCTTGTTGGGGGCAGACCGTGAAGCTTTCTTT	CASSLLGADREAFF
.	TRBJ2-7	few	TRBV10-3	TGTGCCATCAGTTCCCCGGGTTACTCCTACGAGCAGTACTTC	CAISSPGYSYEQYF
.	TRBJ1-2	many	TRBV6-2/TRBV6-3	TGTGCCAGCAGTAGAGGCATTGGATATGGCTACACCTTC	CASSRGIGYGYTF
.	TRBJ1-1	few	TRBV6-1	TGTGCCAGCAGTCCCCTTGGGACATTGAACACTGAAGCTTTCTTT	CASSPLGTLNTEAFF
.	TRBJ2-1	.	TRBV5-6	TGTGCCAGCAGCCCCGGGCTTAGCGTCTACAATGAGCAGTTCTTC	CASSPGLSVYNEQFF
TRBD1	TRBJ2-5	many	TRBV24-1	TGTGCCACCAGTGATTTGGAAGGGACAGGGGGAGAGACCCAGTACTTC	CATSDLEGTGGETQYF
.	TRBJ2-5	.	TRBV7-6	TGTGCCAGCAACCCCTCCCGGGTGATAACAGCTGGAGAGACCCAGTACTTC	CASNPSRVITAGETQYF
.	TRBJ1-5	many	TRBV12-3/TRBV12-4	TGTGCCAGCTCAACACAGGGAGGCGGCAATCAGCCCCAGCATTTT	CASSTQGGGNQPQHF
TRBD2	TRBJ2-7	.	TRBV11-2	TGTGCCAGCAGACGGCCCGGGAGGGGTCGAGACGAGCAGTACTTC	CASRRPGRGRDEQYF
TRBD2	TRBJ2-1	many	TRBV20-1	TGCAGTGCTCCGACTAGCGGGAGGCCCAATGAGCAGTTCTTC	CSAPTSGRPNEQFF
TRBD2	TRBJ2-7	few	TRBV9	TGTGCCAGCAGCCTTAGCGAGCTAGCGGGGACCTACGAGCAGTACTTC	CASSLSELAGTYEQYF
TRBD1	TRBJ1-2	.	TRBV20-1	TGCAGTGCTAGAGGCGGGACAGTGAGTGGCTACACCTTC	CSARGGTVSGYTF
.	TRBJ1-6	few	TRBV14	TGTGCCAGCAGCCGGGAGACGGCCAGCTCACCCCTCCACTTT	CASSRETASSPLHF
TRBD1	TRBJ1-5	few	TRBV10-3	TGTGCCATACGACAGGGGATGAGCAATCAGCCCCAGCATTTT	CAIRQGMSNQPQHF
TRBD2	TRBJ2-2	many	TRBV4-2	TGTGCCAGCAGCCAAGATCCCCTAGCGGTAAACACCGGGGAGCTGTTTTTT	CASSQDPLAVNTGELFF
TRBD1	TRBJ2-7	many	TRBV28	TGTGCCAGCAGTACAGGGGGCTCCAAATCCTACGAGCAGTACTTC	CASSTGGSKSYEQYF
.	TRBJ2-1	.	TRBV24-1	TGTGCCACCAGTGATTTGGGAGGGGTGGCCTACAATGAGCAGTTCTTC	CATSDLGGVAYNEQFF
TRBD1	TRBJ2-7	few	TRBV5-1	TGCGCCAGCAGCTTGGAGGGGACAGGGGGAGGCGAGCAGTACTTC	CASSLEGTGGGEQYF
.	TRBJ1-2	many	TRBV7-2	TGTGCCAGCAGCTTAGCAGGGGACTATGGCTACACCTTC	CASSLAGDYGYTF
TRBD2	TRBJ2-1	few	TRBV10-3	TGTGCCATCAGCAAAGGGACTAGCGGGAGCTACAATGAGCAGTTCTTC	CAISKGTSGSYNEQFF
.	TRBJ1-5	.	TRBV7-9	TGTGCCAGCAGCTTAGCACGGGGCCTGGGACCCCAGCATTTT	CASSLARGLGPQHF
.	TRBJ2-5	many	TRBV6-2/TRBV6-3	TGTGCCAGCAGTTCTCAGGGAGTTCAAGAGACCCAGTACTTC	CASSSQGVQETQYF
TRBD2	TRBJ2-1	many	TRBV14	TGTGCCAGCAGCCAGGCGGGAGCCAACAATGAGCAGTTCTTC	CASSQAGANNEQFF
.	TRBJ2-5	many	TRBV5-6	TGTGCCAGCAGCTGGGGGTTGGGGGAGACCCAGTACTTC	CASSWGLGETQYF
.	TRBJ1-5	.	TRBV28	TGTGCCAGCACCCCAGAGCAGGGGCGCAATCAGCCCCAGCATTTT	CASTPEQGRNQPQHF
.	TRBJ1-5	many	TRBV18	TGTGCCAGCTCACGAAACGATAATCAGCCCCAGCATTTT	CASSRNDNQPQHF
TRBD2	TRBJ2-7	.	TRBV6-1	TGTGCCAGCAGTCGAAGCGGGAGGGACTACGAGCAGTACTTC	CASSRSGRDYEQYF
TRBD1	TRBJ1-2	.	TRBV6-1	TGTGCCAGCAGTGTCCGACAGGGACCCCATGGCTACACCTTC	CASSVRQGPHGYTF
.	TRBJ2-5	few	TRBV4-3	TGCGCCAGCAGCCAAGATATCGGGACTACCCAGTACTTC	CASSQDIGTTQYF
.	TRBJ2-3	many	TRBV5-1	TGCGCCAGCAGCATTACAGCCCTAGGTGGCACAGATACGCAGTATTTT	CASSITALGGTDTQYF
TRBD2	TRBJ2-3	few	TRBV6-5	TGTGCCAGCAGTTACGGGCTAGCGGGAGGGGGGGGAACAGATACGCAGTATTTT	CASSYGLAGGGGTDTQYF
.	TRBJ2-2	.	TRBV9	TGTGCCAGCAGCGTAGCAGCTTACACCGGGGAGCTGTTTTTT	CASSVAAYTGELFF
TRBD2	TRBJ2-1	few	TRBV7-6	TGTGCCAGCAGCTACCTCGGGGGGGCGGATGAGCAGTTCTTC	CASSYLGGADEQFF
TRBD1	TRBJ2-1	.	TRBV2	TGTGCCGGATACAGGGGAAGTTCGGGAAATGAGCAGTTCTTC	CAGYRGSSGNEQFF
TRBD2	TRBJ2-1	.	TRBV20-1	TGCAGTGCTCGCGGGACTAGCGGGAGCTATAATGAGCAGTTCTTC	CSARGTSGSYNEQFF
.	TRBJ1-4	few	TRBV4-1	TGCGCCAGCAGCCAAGAGACGGGGTGGGAAAAACTGTTTTTT	CASSQETGWEKLFF
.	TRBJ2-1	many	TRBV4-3	TGCGCCAGCAGCCAAGATCTTATGGGGGAGTGGAATGAGCAGTTCTTC	CASSQDLMGEWNEQFF
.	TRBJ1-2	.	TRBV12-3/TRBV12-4	TGTGCCAGCACGGAAGTGGGTAATAATGGCTACACCTTC	CASTEVGNNGYTF
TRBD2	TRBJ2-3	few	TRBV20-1	TGCAGTGCAGCAATAGCGGGGGGGACAGATACGCAGTATTTT	CSAAIAGGTDTQYF
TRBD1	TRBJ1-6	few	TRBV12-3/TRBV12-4	TGTGCCAGCAGTCCTCAGGGGGCAAAGAATTCACCCCTCCACTTT	CASSPQGAKNSPLHF
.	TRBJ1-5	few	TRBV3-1	TGTGCCAGCAGCCAAGGTGGGGCTAGCAATCAGCCCCAGCATTTT	CASSQGGASNQPQHF